Listed here is a single T cell receptor beta chain. Trimming at V came to 3 bases and at J to 6 bases, leaving 2 bases not matched to a gene. This CDR3 has 13 amino acids. Germline assignment: CDR1 LNHDA and CDR2 SQIVND (reference sequence). Measured with immunoSEQ multiplex PCR; TCRdb has only the in-frame clones, and not every one. The sample lists around 160,000 clones; around 90% were seen once. This entry is derived from a study of cytomegalovirus exposure and HLA in healthy donors. The TCR sequence derives from a woman aged 18-29 years in good health and CMV-seropositive. Sequencing used PBMCs. V is TRBV19 and J is TRBJ1-2, with 9 bases fitting TRBD1. CDR3 residues: CASSIGTGNGYTF. The CDR3 nucleotides are TGTGCCAGTAGTATTGGGACAGGGAATGGCTACACCTTC.